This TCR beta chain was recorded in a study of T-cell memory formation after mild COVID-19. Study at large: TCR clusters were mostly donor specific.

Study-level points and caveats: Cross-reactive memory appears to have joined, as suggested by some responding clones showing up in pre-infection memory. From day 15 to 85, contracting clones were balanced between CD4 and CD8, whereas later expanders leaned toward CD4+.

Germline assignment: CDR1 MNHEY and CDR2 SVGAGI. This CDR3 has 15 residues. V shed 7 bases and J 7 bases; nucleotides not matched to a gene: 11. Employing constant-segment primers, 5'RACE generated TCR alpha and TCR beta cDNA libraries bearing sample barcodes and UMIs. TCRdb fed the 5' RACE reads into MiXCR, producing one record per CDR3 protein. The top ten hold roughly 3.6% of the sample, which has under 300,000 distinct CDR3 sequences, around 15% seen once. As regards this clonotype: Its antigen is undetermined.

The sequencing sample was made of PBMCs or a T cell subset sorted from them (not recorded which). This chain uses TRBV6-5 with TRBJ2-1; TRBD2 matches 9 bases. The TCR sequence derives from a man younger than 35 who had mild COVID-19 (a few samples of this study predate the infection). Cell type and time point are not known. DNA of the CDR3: TGTGCCAGCAAACGCGGGGGGGCAGGTTGGAATGAGCAGTTCTTC. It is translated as CASKRGGAGWNEQFF.